This T cell receptor beta chain was sequenced during a study of cytomegalovirus exposure and HLA in healthy donors. PCR amplification relied on 60 Vbeta primers (plus 13 Jbeta primers). The data were produced by immunoSEQ multiplex PCR, yet TCRdb's version contains in-frame clones alone and is incomplete. The sample contains 80,000 to 100,000 clones, around four fifths of which appear only once. The TCR sequence derives from a female donor in good health and CMV-seropositive. The source material was PBMCs.

CDR3 sequence reads: CASSWSGQGNTEAFF. The CDR3, as DNA: TGTGCCAGCAGTTGGTCGGGACAGGGGAACACTGAAGCTTTCTTT. The J gene is TRBJ1-1, the V gene TRBV27, with 9 positions matching TRBD1. Germline assignment: CDR1 MNHEY and CDR2 SMNVEV (reference sequence). The CDR3 extends over 15 amino acids. J was trimmed by 1 base and V by 4 bases; bases with no gene match: 4.